The rows below give T cell receptor beta chains drawn from one sample of a study of molecular identifiers for immune sequencing clone quantification. One entry per CDR3 protein results from TCRdb running MiXCR on the PCR reads. The sample lists nearly 650,000 distinct CDR3 sequences, 25% occurring once. Sequencing input: naive CD8+ T cells from blood, with Jurkat cell RNA spiked in. The receptors here all came from a human donor in good health. Some libraries in this study had Jurkat cell RNA spiked in. The CDR3 runs from the conserved cysteine through the conserved F or W. Fields, in order: J gene, D gene, V gene, clone size, CDR3 DNA, CDR3 protein. The D gene is left open where the match is weak. Some rows mark clone size as missing; the rest say once, few, many or name a class of expanded clone.

j_call: TRBJ2-7
d_call: NA
v_call: TRBV6-2/TRBV6-3
clone_size: NA
cdr3_nt: TGTGCCAGCAGGCTCGGGCCCTCCTACGAGCAGTACTTC
cdr3_aa: CASRLGPSYEQYF

j_call: TRBJ2-3
d_call: NA
v_call: TRBV12-5
clone_size: NA
cdr3_nt: TGTGCTAGTGCCTCATCCGTCGGGCGGGATACCGATACGCAGTATTTT
cdr3_aa: CASASSVGRDTDTQYF

j_call: TRBJ2-3
d_call: NA
v_call: TRBV20-1
clone_size: NA
cdr3_nt: TGCAGTGCCTATAACTCCGACAGCACAGATACGCAGTATTTT
cdr3_aa: CSAYNSDSTDTQYF

j_call: TRBJ2-1
d_call: NA
v_call: TRBV27
clone_size: few
cdr3_nt: TGTGCCAGCACCCCTGGCGGGAACTACAATGAGCAGTTCTTC
cdr3_aa: CASTPGGNYNEQFF

j_call: TRBJ2-7
d_call: NA
v_call: TRBV6-2/TRBV6-3
clone_size: NA
cdr3_nt: TGTGCCCCCGGGTATCCCTACGAGCAGTACTTC
cdr3_aa: CAPGYPYEQYF

j_call: TRBJ2-1
d_call: NA
v_call: TRBV30
clone_size: NA
cdr3_nt: TGTGCCTGGAACCCGGGGACCTACTACAATGAGCAGTTCTTC
cdr3_aa: CAWNPGTYYNEQFF

j_call: TRBJ2-7
d_call: TRBD2
v_call: TRBV9
clone_size: NA
cdr3_nt: TGTGCCAGCAGCTGGGGTAGCGGGTCGACCTACGAGCAGTACTTC
cdr3_aa: CASSWGSGSTYEQYF

j_call: TRBJ2-3
d_call: TRBD1
v_call: TRBV28
clone_size: many
cdr3_nt: TGTGCCAGCAGTTTACCCGACAGGGAATACACAGATACGCAGTATTTT
cdr3_aa: CASSLPDREYTDTQYF

j_call: TRBJ2-7
d_call: TRBD1
v_call: TRBV4-1
clone_size: NA
cdr3_nt: TGCGCCAGCAGCGCCCACCTTCGGACAGGGACCTCCTACGAGCAGTACTTC
cdr3_aa: CASSAHLRTGTSYEQYF

j_call: TRBJ1-1
d_call: TRBD1
v_call: TRBV19
clone_size: many
cdr3_nt: TGTGCCAGTACTCAATACAGGGGTATCGCCCAAAACACTGAAGCTTTCTTT
cdr3_aa: CASTQYRGIAQNTEAFF

j_call: TRBJ2-3
d_call: TRBD2
v_call: TRBV20-1
clone_size: many
cdr3_nt: TGCAGTGCTCCCGTAGGGCGGGGGTTCACAGATACGCAGTATTTT
cdr3_aa: CSAPVGRGFTDTQYF

j_call: TRBJ1-5
d_call: NA
v_call: TRBV29-1
clone_size: many
cdr3_nt: TGCAGCGTTGAATTCGGATCGAATCAGCCCCAGCATTTT
cdr3_aa: CSVEFGSNQPQHF

j_call: TRBJ2-3
d_call: TRBD2
v_call: TRBV4-3
clone_size: many
cdr3_nt: TGCGCCAGCAGCCAAGATGGAGACGGGGGGGCATCAGATACGCAGTATTTT
cdr3_aa: CASSQDGDGGASDTQYF

j_call: TRBJ2-4
d_call: NA
v_call: TRBV6-5
clone_size: NA
cdr3_nt: TGTGCCAGCAGTTACTCGTATGGGGGGATTCAAAACATTCAGTACTTC
cdr3_aa: CASSYSYGGIQNIQYF

j_call: TRBJ2-7
d_call: TRBD1
v_call: TRBV6-6
clone_size: few
cdr3_nt: TGTGCCAGCAGTCACCCGAGCGGACAGGGGAATGAGCAGTACTTC
cdr3_aa: CASSHPSGQGNEQYF

j_call: TRBJ1-1
d_call: TRBD1
v_call: TRBV5-1
clone_size: many
cdr3_nt: TGCGCCAGCAGCTTGGAAGGGGGCTTCGCTGAAGCTTTCTTT
cdr3_aa: CASSLEGGFAEAFF

j_call: TRBJ2-5
d_call: NA
v_call: TRBV27
clone_size: NA
cdr3_nt: TGTGCCAGCAGTTTCCTCCAAATTAGCGGTCCAATGGGGTGGCAAGAGACCCAGTACTTC
cdr3_aa: CASSFLQISGPMGWQETQYF

j_call: TRBJ1-5
d_call: TRBD1
v_call: TRBV3-1
clone_size: NA
cdr3_nt: TGTGACATCAGCCTAGACAGGGGGTACGAACAGCCCCAGCATTTT
cdr3_aa: CDISLDRGYEQPQHF

j_call: TRBJ2-2
d_call: TRBD1
v_call: TRBV12-3/TRBV12-4
clone_size: few
cdr3_nt: TGTGCCAGCAGTTCAGGACAGGGGCCCGGGGAGCTGTTTTTT
cdr3_aa: CASSSGQGPGELFF

j_call: TRBJ2-7
d_call: NA
v_call: TRBV11-2
clone_size: many
cdr3_nt: TGTGCCAGCAGCTTAGATCGAGGGCAGGGGTACGAGCAGTACTTC
cdr3_aa: CASSLDRGQGYEQYF

j_call: TRBJ1-1
d_call: TRBD1
v_call: TRBV9
clone_size: many
cdr3_nt: TGTGCCAGCAGCGTAGCAACGGGTACAGGGGGCACTGAAGCTTTCTTT
cdr3_aa: CASSVATGTGGTEAFF

j_call: TRBJ1-6
d_call: NA
v_call: TRBV5-6
clone_size: many
cdr3_nt: TGTGCCAGCAGCCGCGACAGATATGGGTTTGGTTCACCCCTCCACTTT
cdr3_aa: CASSRDRYGFGSPLHF

j_call: TRBJ1-1
d_call: NA
v_call: TRBV29-1
clone_size: many
cdr3_nt: TGCAGCGTTGGGAGTGGAGTCACTGAAGCTTTCTTT
cdr3_aa: CSVGSGVTEAFF

j_call: TRBJ2-7
d_call: NA
v_call: TRBV6-2/TRBV6-3
clone_size: few
cdr3_nt: TGTGCCAGCACTAACTGGCCGGAGCAGTACTTC
cdr3_aa: CASTNWPEQYF

j_call: TRBJ2-1
d_call: TRBD2
v_call: TRBV27
clone_size: few
cdr3_nt: TGTGCCAGCAGTTTTAGGAGCGGGAGACTAACGGATGAGCAGTTCTTC
cdr3_aa: CASSFRSGRLTDEQFF

j_call: TRBJ2-1
d_call: NA
v_call: TRBV9
clone_size: NA
cdr3_nt: TGTGCCAGCAGCGTAGACGGGGGATTCTACAATGAGCAGTTCTTC
cdr3_aa: CASSVDGGFYNEQFF

j_call: TRBJ2-3
d_call: NA
v_call: TRBV27
clone_size: NA
cdr3_nt: TGTGCCAGCAGTTTTTTTCACAGGGTCGCAGATACGCAGTATTTT
cdr3_aa: CASSFFHRVADTQYF

j_call: TRBJ2-7
d_call: TRBD2
v_call: TRBV11-3
clone_size: few
cdr3_nt: TGTGCCAGCAGCCCTCTAGCGGGGGGGTTCTACGAGCAGTACTTC
cdr3_aa: CASSPLAGGFYEQYF

j_call: TRBJ2-3
d_call: NA
v_call: TRBV15
clone_size: many
cdr3_nt: TGTGCCACCAGCAGAGATTGGGTCAGGGAAGGTACAGATACGCAGTATTTT
cdr3_aa: CATSRDWVREGTDTQYF

j_call: TRBJ1-1
d_call: NA
v_call: TRBV30
clone_size: NA
cdr3_nt: TGTGCCTGGGGCAAAACAGTGAACACTGAAGCTTTCTTT
cdr3_aa: CAWGKTVNTEAFF

j_call: TRBJ2-3
d_call: TRBD2
v_call: TRBV7-6
clone_size: many
cdr3_nt: TGTGCCAGCAGCTTAGGGGCTAGCGGGGGTCCTACAGATACGCAGTATTTT
cdr3_aa: CASSLGASGGPTDTQYF

j_call: TRBJ2-3
d_call: TRBD2
v_call: TRBV4-2
clone_size: many
cdr3_nt: TGTGCCAGCAGCCAAGCGACGGGACTAGCGCTTAGCACAGATACGCAGTATTTT
cdr3_aa: CASSQATGLALSTDTQYF

j_call: TRBJ2-7
d_call: TRBD1
v_call: TRBV11-2
clone_size: NA
cdr3_nt: TGTGCCAGCAGCTTAGGAGGGACAGACTACGGGCAGTACTTC
cdr3_aa: CASSLGGTDYGQYF

j_call: TRBJ2-7
d_call: NA
v_call: TRBV7-9
clone_size: NA
cdr3_nt: TGTGCCAGCAGCCAGGACTCAGATTTGTACTTC
cdr3_aa: CASSQDSDLYF

j_call: TRBJ1-5
d_call: NA
v_call: TRBV28
clone_size: NA
cdr3_nt: TGTGCCAGCAGTCGTAGGACGCAGGATTTTGAGCCCCAGCATTTT
cdr3_aa: CASSRRTQDFEPQHF

j_call: TRBJ2-3
d_call: NA
v_call: TRBV27
clone_size: NA
cdr3_nt: TGTGCCGGCAGTTTTCAGGGGAAGACAGATACGCAGTATTTT
cdr3_aa: CAGSFQGKTDTQYF

j_call: TRBJ2-5
d_call: NA
v_call: TRBV9
clone_size: NA
cdr3_nt: TGTGCCAGCAGCGTAGGCGGGGACCAAGAGGCCCAGTACTTC
cdr3_aa: CASSVGGDQEAQYF

j_call: TRBJ2-7
d_call: NA
v_call: TRBV28
clone_size: once
cdr3_nt: TGTGCCAGCGGTCAAGTCGACAATCAGCGAACCTACGAGCAGTACTTC
cdr3_aa: CASGQVDNQRTYEQYF

j_call: TRBJ2-7
d_call: NA
v_call: TRBV12-3/TRBV12-4
clone_size: many
cdr3_nt: TGTGCCAGCAGTGACCAGGACGAGCAGTACTTC
cdr3_aa: CASSDQDEQYF

j_call: TRBJ1-1
d_call: NA
v_call: TRBV4-2
clone_size: many
cdr3_nt: TGTGCCAGCAGCCAAGAACGGCAGGCTCTTCGGTTGAACACTGAAGCTTTCTTT
cdr3_aa: CASSQERQALRLNTEAFF

j_call: TRBJ2-5
d_call: TRBD2
v_call: TRBV27
clone_size: many
cdr3_nt: TGTGCCAGCAGCAGGACTAGCGGGACACAAGAGACCCAGTACTTC
cdr3_aa: CASSRTSGTQETQYF

j_call: TRBJ2-4
d_call: NA
v_call: TRBV20-1
clone_size: few
cdr3_nt: TGCAGTGCCCTGGGTTTGGGGGCTGGAAACATTCAGTACTTC
cdr3_aa: CSALGLGAGNIQYF

j_call: TRBJ2-7
d_call: NA
v_call: TRBV4-3
clone_size: NA
cdr3_nt: TGCGCCAGCAGCCAAGATCTGACTGGACCCGGGAGCCACGAGCAGTACTTC
cdr3_aa: CASSQDLTGPGSHEQYF

j_call: TRBJ1-1
d_call: NA
v_call: TRBV7-6
clone_size: many
cdr3_nt: TGTGCCAGCAGCTTAGGGCCCAATCTGGTAGTGGGCACTGAAGCTTTCTTT
cdr3_aa: CASSLGPNLVVGTEAFF

j_call: TRBJ1-5
d_call: NA
v_call: TRBV9
clone_size: NA
cdr3_nt: TGTGCCAGCAGCGAGACAGGAACGAATCAGCCCCAGCATTTT
cdr3_aa: CASSETGTNQPQHF

j_call: TRBJ1-4
d_call: NA
v_call: TRBV29-1
clone_size: few
cdr3_nt: TGCAGCGTTCGAGAAAAAGGACTAAATGAAAAACTGTTTTTT
cdr3_aa: CSVREKGLNEKLFF

j_call: TRBJ1-1
d_call: TRBD1
v_call: TRBV7-3
clone_size: NA
cdr3_nt: TGTGCCTGCAGCCTACAGGGGGCATATGAAGCTTTCTTT
cdr3_aa: CACSLQGAYEAFF

j_call: TRBJ2-1
d_call: TRBD1
v_call: TRBV7-9
clone_size: many
cdr3_nt: TGTGCCAGCAGCTCCGGACAGGGAGTTGGTGAGCAGTTCTTC
cdr3_aa: CASSSGQGVGEQFF

j_call: TRBJ2-1
d_call: NA
v_call: TRBV7-9
clone_size: NA
cdr3_nt: TGTGCCAGCAGCCCAAGGACTTACAATGCGCAGTTCTTC
cdr3_aa: CASSPRTYNAQFF

j_call: TRBJ2-6
d_call: NA
v_call: TRBV29-1
clone_size: NA
cdr3_nt: TGCAGCGGTGAAGATGATGAGGGTTCTGGGGCCAACGTCCTGACTTTC
cdr3_aa: CSGEDDEGSGANVLTF

j_call: TRBJ1-2
d_call: TRBD1
v_call: TRBV3-1
clone_size: few
cdr3_nt: TGTGCCAGCAGACCGACAGGGGGTGGCTATGGCTACACCTTC
cdr3_aa: CASRPTGGGYGYTF

j_call: TRBJ2-1
d_call: TRBD1
v_call: TRBV6-2/TRBV6-3
clone_size: NA
cdr3_nt: TGTGCCAGCAGTTACTTGGACAGGGGGCCCGATGAGCAGTTCTTC
cdr3_aa: CASSYLDRGPDEQFF

j_call: TRBJ2-2
d_call: NA
v_call: TRBV12-3/TRBV12-4
clone_size: few
cdr3_nt: TGTGCCAGCAGTTCCCGACTAATATCCACCGGGGAGCTGTTTTTT
cdr3_aa: CASSSRLISTGELFF

j_call: TRBJ2-5
d_call: NA
v_call: TRBV4-1
clone_size: NA
cdr3_nt: TGCGCCAGCAGCCCGGGGGGCTGGGAGACCCAGTACTTC
cdr3_aa: CASSPGGWETQYF